This T cell receptor beta chain appears in the sequencing data of a study of blood T cell repertoires in COVID-19. Study-level background: Samples of COVID-19 (acute and convalescent) were obtained from the United States, Italy and Spain. T cells, B-cell-depleted T cells, or PBMCs supplied cDNA or gDNA.

In the source study's methods: Reference gene primer amplification gave nucleated cell count estimates. The table came from immunoSEQ multiplex PCR; TCRdb's copy has only in-frame clones and leaves some out. Clone size and V and J calls were adopted from that table, with D and trimming inferred from the DNA. The profile shows 180,000 or so clones, roughly 77% of them singletons. With V trimmed by 4 bases and J by 3 bases, 14 bases remained unmatched. This CDR3 spans 17 amino acids. Germline assignment: CDR1 MNHEY and CDR2 SVGEGT. Seattle's cohort entered during active infection and was followed longitudinally.

The sample was peripheral blood. This sequence joins TRBV6-2 or TRBV6-3 and TRBJ2-5; 7 bases agree with TRBD2. The receptor comes from a woman aged 80 or over with COVID-19, enrolled during active disease. The CDR3 is CASSLIRAGLPKETQYF. In nucleotides, the CDR3 is TGTGCCAGCAGTTTAATCCGAGCGGGACTTCCTAAAGAGACCCAGTACTTC.